The clone carrying this T cell receptor beta chain was counted only a few times. This record comes from a study of human T cells and chemical hapten exposure. TCRdb processed the RACE reads anew with MiXCR; each CDR3 protein has one entry. The sample has about 98,000 distinct CDR3 sequences, 11% seen once. The time point denotes: pre-sensitization, week 0. Specified treatment: therapeutic diphenylcyclopropenone sensitization with weekly scalp DPC. This CDR3 has 13 residues. V was shortened by 9 bases and J by 0 bases, with 12 bases between the two germline ends. CDR1 is SNHLY, CDR2 FYNNEI, per germline.

The chain links TRBV2 to TRBJ2-7; a possible D gene is TRBD1 (5 bases). The material sequenced was whole blood, taken in connection with sensitization to the hapten diphenylcyclopropenone (DPC). This receptor was taken from a woman aged 55-69 years with alopecia areata. Some clones in this sample may be carry-over from other donors' samples. The CDR3, as DNA: TGTGCCAGAAACAGGATGAGCTCCTACGAGCAGTACTTC. This sequence encodes CARNRMSSYEQYF. Full variable domain (rest looked up from reference TRBV2 and TRBJ2-7): EPEVTQTPSHQVTQMGQEVILRCVPISNHLYFYWYRQILGQKVEFLVSFYNNEISEKSEIFDDQFSVERPDGSNFTLKIRSTKLEDSAMYFCARNRMSSYEQYFGPGTRLTVT.